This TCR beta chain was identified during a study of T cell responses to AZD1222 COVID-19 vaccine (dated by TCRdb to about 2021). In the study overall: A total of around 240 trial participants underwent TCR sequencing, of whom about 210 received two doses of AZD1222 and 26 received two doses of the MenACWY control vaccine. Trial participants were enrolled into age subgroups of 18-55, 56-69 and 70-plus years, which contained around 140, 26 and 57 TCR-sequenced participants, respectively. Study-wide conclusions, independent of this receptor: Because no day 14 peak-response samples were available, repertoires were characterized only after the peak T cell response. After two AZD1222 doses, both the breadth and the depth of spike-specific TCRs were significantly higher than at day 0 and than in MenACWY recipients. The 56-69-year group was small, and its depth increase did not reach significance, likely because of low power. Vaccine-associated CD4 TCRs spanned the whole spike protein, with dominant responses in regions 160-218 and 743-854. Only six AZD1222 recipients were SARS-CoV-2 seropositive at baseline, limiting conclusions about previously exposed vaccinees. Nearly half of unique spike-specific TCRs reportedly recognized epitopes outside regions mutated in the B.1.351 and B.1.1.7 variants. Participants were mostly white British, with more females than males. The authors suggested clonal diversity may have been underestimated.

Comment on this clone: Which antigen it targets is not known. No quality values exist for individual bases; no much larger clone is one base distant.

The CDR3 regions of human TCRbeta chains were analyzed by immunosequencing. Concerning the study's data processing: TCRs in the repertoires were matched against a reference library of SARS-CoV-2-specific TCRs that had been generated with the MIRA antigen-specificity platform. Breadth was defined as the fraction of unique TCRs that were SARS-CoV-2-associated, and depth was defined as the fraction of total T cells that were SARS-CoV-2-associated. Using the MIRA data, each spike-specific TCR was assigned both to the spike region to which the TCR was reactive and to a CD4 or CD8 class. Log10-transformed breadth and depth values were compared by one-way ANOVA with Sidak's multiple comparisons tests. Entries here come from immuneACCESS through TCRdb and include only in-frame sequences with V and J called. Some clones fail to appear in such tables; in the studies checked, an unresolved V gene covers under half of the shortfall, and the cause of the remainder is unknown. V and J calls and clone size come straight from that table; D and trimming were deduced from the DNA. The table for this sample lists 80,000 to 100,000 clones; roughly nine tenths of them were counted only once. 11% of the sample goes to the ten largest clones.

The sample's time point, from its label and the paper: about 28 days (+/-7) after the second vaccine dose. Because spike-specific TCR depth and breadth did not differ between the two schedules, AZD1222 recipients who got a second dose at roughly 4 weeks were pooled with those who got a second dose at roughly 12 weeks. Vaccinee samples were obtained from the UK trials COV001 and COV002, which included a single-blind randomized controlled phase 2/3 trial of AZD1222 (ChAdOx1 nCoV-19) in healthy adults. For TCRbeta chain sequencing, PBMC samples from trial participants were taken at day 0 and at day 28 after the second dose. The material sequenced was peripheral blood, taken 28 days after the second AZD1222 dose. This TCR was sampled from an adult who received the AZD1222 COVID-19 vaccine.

The encoded CDR3 is CASSPKDRESNQPQHF. The sequenced DNA: TGTGCCAGCTCACCAAAGGACAGAGAAAGCAATCAGCCCCAGCATTTT. The chain is encoded by TRBV18 joined to TRBJ1-5; TRBD1 is a possible D gene, resting on 6 matching bases. The CDR3 holds 16 amino acids from the cysteine to the phenylalanine. Only the CDR3 region is kept as DNA, spanning 48 bases read in frame from base 1. The germline V gene gives CDR1 as KGHSH and CDR2 as LQKENI. The V and J ends are trimmed by 2 bases and 1 base, leaving 12 bases between them.